These 17 T cell receptor beta chains originate from one sample sequenced in a study of radiation and T cells in renal cell carcinoma. The repertoire was sequenced with immunoSEQ multiplex PCR; TCRdb's copy has only in-frame clones and lacks some. The sample has 45,000 to 55,000 clones; about 80% are singletons. Indicated time point: blood 2 weeks post-SBRT. The treatment is: 15 Gy SBRT to primary tumor, nephrectomy 4 weeks later. Sample: blood, taken from a patient whose treatment included radiotherapy and nephrectomy. The receptors originated from a woman between 65 and 79 years old with renal cell carcinoma.

CDR3 sequence: CASSKIPRGSGNTIYF. CDR3 nucleotide sequence: TGTGCCAGCAGCAAAATCCCCAGAGGCTCTGGAAACACCATATATTTT. V usage is TRBV21-1 and J usage is TRBJ1-3. TRBV21-1 is an annotated pseudogene. The CDR3 consists of 16 residues.

This clone was counted between two and nine times. The CDR3 coding sequence is TGCGCCAGCAGCCAAGATAGGACAGGGGGGGGTGAAAAACTGTTTTTT. Translation: CASSQDRTGGGEKLFF. The V call is TRBV4-3, the J call TRBJ1-4; TRBD1 matches at 10 bases. Germline lookup yields CDR1 LGHNA and CDR2 YSLEER. The CDR3 length is 16 residues. With 0 bases clipped from V and 7 bases from J, the junction kept 5 bases outside the gene matches.

This clone was counted only a few times. V gene TRBV4-1 combines with J gene TRBJ1-1, with D perhaps matching TRBD1 (5 bases). The CDR3 loop spans 13 amino acids. Trimming pared 1 base from V and 8 bases from J, leaving 11 bases between. Germline V gives CDR1 MGHRA, CDR2 YSYEKL. In DNA form, the CDR3 reads TGCGCCAGCAGCCAAGGGAGTGGGACGGAAGCTTTCTTT. Encoded protein: CASSQGSGTEAFF.

This chain connects TRBV20-1 to TRBJ2-4, with 7 nucleotides matching TRBD1. J lost 10 bases, V lost 3 bases, and 3 bases had no gene match. The germline gives CDR1 DFQATT, CDR2 SNEGSKA (reference sequence). The CDR3 is made up of 11 amino acids. The CDR3 sequence: CSASLQGIQYF. The CDR3 DNA is TGCAGTGCTAGTCTACAGGGGATTCAGTACTTC.

This rearrangement joins TRBV6-5 to TRBJ2-1; D possibly corresponds to TRBD2 (5 bases). The CDR3 extends over 15 amino acids. Trimming removed 5 bases at V and 0 bases at J, with 11 bases between. Germline CDR1 and CDR2: MNHEY and SVGAGI. As DNA, the CDR3 is TGTGCCAGCAGTCGGGGAAGTAGCTCCTACAATGAGCAGTTCTTC. Its protein product is CASSRGSSSYNEQFF.

The gene calls are TRBV19 and TRBJ1-6; D uncertain. CDR3 length: 13 residues. Between the trimmed V and J ends, which lost 7 bases and 7 bases, there was a span of 11 bases. Germline CDR1 LNHDA, CDR2 SQIVND (reference sequence). In nucleotides, the CDR3 is TGTGCCAGTAAATGGACGGTAAATTCACCCCTCCACTTT. Translated, it gives CASKWTVNSPLHF.

This clone was counted once. The rearrangement uses TRBV15 and TRBJ1-4; 9 bases are shared with TRBD1. The V and J ends lost 0 bases and 4 bases, in that order; junction bases with no gene match: 3. CDR1 LNHNV and CDR2 YYDKDF come from the germline V gene (reference sequence). This CDR3 region has 16 residues. The CDR3 nucleotides read TGTGCCACCAGCAGAGATGGGGGACAGGGTAATGAAAAACTGTTTTTT. This gives the protein CATSRDGGQGNEKLFF.

This clone was recorded a few times. The chain joins TRBV19 to TRBJ1-1; 8 bases are shared with TRBD1. CDR1 is LNHDA and CDR2 is SQIVND in the germline V gene (reference sequence). This CDR3 has 14 residues. V trimming: 7 bases; J trimming: 0 bases; junction bases outside the gene matches: 4. The CDR3 bases are TGTGCCAGTACCCTGGGACAGGTGAACACTGAAGCTTTCTTT. Its translation is CASTLGQVNTEAFF.

This sequence joins TRBV5-4 and TRBJ2-1; 7 bases are shared with TRBD1. The CDR3 is 16 residues long. V lost 4 bases and J lost 3; bases outside the gene matches: 10. Per germline, CDR1 SGHNT and CDR2 YYREEE (reference sequence). The chain's CDR3 is CASSTMTGLGYNEQFF. The CDR3, as DNA: TGTGCCAGCAGCACGATGACAGGGCTAGGCTACAATGAGCAGTTCTTC.

This clone was picked up a small number of times. V gene TRBV27 combines with J gene TRBJ1-4; 9 bases fit TRBD1. The CDR3 is made up of 14 amino acids. CDR1 MNHEY and CDR2 SMNVEV come from the germline V gene (reference sequence). V shed 7 bases and J 7 bases; nucleotides not matched to a gene: 7. The CDR3, as DNA: TGTGCCAGCACCCCGACAGGGGGATCTGAAAAACTGTTTTTT. Residues: CASTPTGGSEKLFF.

This chain connects TRBV5-8 to TRBJ2-7; D is possibly TRBD1 (5 bases). This CDR3 has 12 residues. The germline V gene has CDR1 SGHTS and CDR2 YDEGEE. The germline V and J ends were trimmed by 4 bases and 3 bases, with 8 bases remaining between them. The CDR3 spells CASSLQGYEQYF. CDR3 bases: TGTGCCAGCAGCCTCCAGGGCTACGAGCAGTACTTC.

The rearrangement uses TRBV5-1 and TRBJ2-3; 7 bases line up with TRBD2. This CDR3 contains 16 residues. V was clipped by 3 bases and J by 6 bases; unmatched bases: 13. CDR1 and CDR2 (germline): SGHRS, YFSETQ. The CDR3 region is CASSWVLGGSGDTQYF. In DNA, the CDR3 is TGCGCCAGCAGCTGGGTATTAGGCGGGAGCGGCGATACGCAGTATTTT.

This clone was found once. This chain connects TRBV27 to TRBJ2-7; D not certain. The germline gives CDR1 MNHEY, CDR2 SMNVEV (reference sequence). This CDR3 is built from 13 residues. V was clipped by 5 bases and J by 1 base, with 9 bases between them. DNA for the CDR3: TGTGCCAGCAGTAGACATGTTTCCTACGAGCAGTACTTC. It codes for CASSRHVSYEQYF.

In this sample, this clone turned up a few times. The chain recombines TRBV7-9 with TRBJ2-1; 15 nucleotides match TRBD2. After removal of 4 bases from V and 6 bases from J, the junction contained 4 bases not matched to a gene. Germline-derived CDR1 and CDR2 are SEHNR and FQNEAQ (reference sequence). This CDR3 comprises 16 residues. The CDR3 sequence is CASSSRTSGRVNEQFF. For the CDR3, the DNA is TGTGCCAGCAGCTCACGGACTAGCGGGAGGGTCAATGAGCAGTTCTTC.

This chain joins TRBV7-2 and TRBJ2-7; 9 nucleotides line up with TRBD2. With V trimmed by 5 bases and J by 1 base, 6 bases remained unmatched. CDR3 length: 15 residues. Germline CDR1 SGHTA, CDR2 FQGNSA. The CDR3 here is CASSESSGASYEQYF. The DNA for the CDR3 is TGTGCCAGCAGCGAATCTAGCGGGGCGTCCTACGAGCAGTACTTC.

This clone was seen a handful of times. This chain uses TRBV7-9 with TRBJ1-4; D is unclear. The CDR3 runs 12 residues. The V and J ends lost 7 bases and 8 bases respectively, with 11 bases between them. Germline loops: CDR1 SEHNR, CDR2 FQNEAQ (reference sequence). CDR3 sequence: CASTLTNEKLFF. The CDR3, as DNA: TGTGCCAGCACCCTCACCAACGAAAAACTGTTTTTT.

The chain carries TRBV18 and TRBJ1-1; 11 nucleotides agree with TRBD1. CDR1 and CDR2 from the germline V gene are KGHSH and LQKENI. The J segment lost 4 bases and the V segment lost 8 bases, leaving 6 bases of the junction unmatched. The CDR3 extends over 14 amino acids. This CDR3 reads CASTSGTGGTEAFF. The CDR3 DNA sequence: TGTGCCAGCACTTCCGGGACAGGGGGCACTGAAGCTTTCTTT.